The 23 T cell receptor beta chains reported below all come from one sample, sequenced in a study of technical replicates of blood from a few donors. Some clones are missing from TCRdb's copy, which holds only in-frame ones; the method was immunoSEQ multiplex PCR. Of about 85,000 clones detected, around 94% appear once; the ten largest clones hold less than 0.3%. Material for sequencing was T cells isolated from PBMCs. These TCRs come from a human donor in good health.

The V and J genes are TRBV29-1 and TRBJ2-1, with 12 bases lining up with TRBD2. From germline, CDR1 is SQVTM and CDR2 ANQGSEA. This CDR3 is 15 amino acids long. V was pared by 6 bases and J by 7 bases, with 10 bases of the junction left unmatched. The CDR3 DNA reads TGCAGCGTGGGGGAGACTAGCGGGAGTGAAAATGAGCAGTTCTTC. Translated, it gives CSVGETSGSENEQFF.

This chain joins TRBV19 and TRBJ1-5, with D hard to call. The CDR3 consists of 13 residues. Germline CDR1 LNHDA, CDR2 SQIVND (reference sequence). V lost 5 bases and J lost 3, with 8 bases in between. Here the CDR3 reads CASSEQTNQPQHF. DNA of the CDR3: TGTGCCAGTAGTGAACAAACCAATCAGCCCCAGCATTTT. The full variable domain, its missing parts supplied by reference TRBV19 and TRBJ1-5, is DGGITQSPKYLFRKEGQNVTLSCEQNLNHDAMYWYRQDPGQGLRLIYYSQIVNDFQKGDIAEGYSVSREKKESFPLTVTSAQKNPTAFYLCASSEQTNQPQHFGDGTRLSIL.

The rearrangement joins TRBV4-1 to TRBJ2-3, with D possibly matching TRBD2 (5 bases). V gave up 1 base and J gave up 0 bases, with 11 bases separating them. The CDR3 runs 16 residues. From germline, CDR1 is MGHRA and CDR2 YSYEKL. CDR3 coding DNA: TGCGCCAGCAGCCAAGGTCTGGGAGAAAGCACAGATACGCAGTATTTT. Translating it yields CASSQGLGESTDTQYF.

The V call is TRBV6-5, the J call TRBJ2-2, with TRBD2 matching 9 bases. In germline, CDR1 is MNHEY, CDR2 SVGAGI. This CDR3 is 16 amino acids long. V trimming: 4 bases; J trimming: 6 bases; junction bases outside the gene matches: 9. The CDR3 sequence is CASSSPASGISGELFF. CDR3 nucleotide sequence: TGTGCCAGCAGTTCGCCGGCTAGCGGGATTTCCGGGGAGCTGTTTTTT.

The V and J genes are TRBV4-1 and TRBJ1-5, with D possibly being TRBD1 (6 bases). Trimming removed 3 bases from V and 5 bases from J, with 14 bases in between. Germline V gene data show CDR1 as MGHRA and CDR2 as YSYEKL. CDR3 length: 15 amino acids. The CDR3 bases are TGCGCCAGCAGCCAGAATGGACAGCGATATCAGCCCCAGCATTTT. Translating gives CASSQNGQRYQPQHF.

The rearrangement uses TRBV19 and TRBJ2-1, with 8 nucleotides matching TRBD2. The germline V gene has CDR1 LNHDA and CDR2 SQIVND (reference sequence). The ends lost 5 bases at V and 3 bases at J; junction bases unmatched: 3. This CDR3 contains 14 residues. This CDR3 is CASSLREDYNEQFF. The CDR3 bases are TGTGCCAGTAGTCTGCGGGAGGACTACAATGAGCAGTTCTTC.

The chain couples TRBV6-1 to TRBJ1-2; D ambiguous. Germline CDR1 is MNHNS and CDR2 is SASEGT. V lost 1 base and J lost 4, with 10 bases in between. There are 14 residues in the CDR3. In DNA, the CDR3 is TGTGCCAGCAGTGAAGGGCTAGATTTCTATGGCTACACCTTC. This sequence encodes CASSEGLDFYGYTF.

The rearrangement joins TRBV6-1 to TRBJ1-4, with TRBD1 matching 7 bases. CDR1 is MNHNS and CDR2 is SASEGT in the germline V gene. CDR3 size: 13 residues. After removal of 6 bases from V and 5 bases from J, the junction contained 3 bases not matched to a gene. The CDR3 DNA is TGTGCCAGCAGAGGGACAGCAAATGAAAAACTGTTTTTT. Translating gives CASRGTANEKLFF.

This clone has just one count. The chain combines TRBV7-9 with TRBJ2-5; TRBD2 agrees at 9 bases. The germline V gene has CDR1 SEHNR and CDR2 FQNEAQ (reference sequence). This CDR3 region has 19 residues. V trimming: 5 bases; J trimming: 1 base; junction bases outside the gene matches: 17. CDR3 coding DNA: TGTGCCAGCAGCCCTCTTATGGCTAGCGGGGCCAAAAGCCAAGAGACCCAGTACTTC. It translates to CASSPLMASGAKSQETQYF.

The chain carries TRBV19 and TRBJ2-1; maybe TRBD1 (6 bases). The V end was cut by 6 bases, the J end by 0 bases, with 9 bases between. Germline CDR1 is LNHDA and CDR2 is SQIVND (reference sequence). This CDR3 is 14 amino acids long. The CDR3 DNA reads as TGTGCCAGTAGCCCGACAGGCTCCTACAATGAGCAGTTCTTC. Its protein is CASSPTGSYNEQFF.

This clone was recorded once. V and J are TRBV7-3 and TRBJ2-2; weak D call: TRBD2 (5 bases). Trimming stripped 5 bases from V and 4 bases from J, with 14 bases between. The CDR3 contains 15 residues. Germline V CDR1 and CDR2: SGHTA, FQGTGA. Here the CDR3 DNA reads TGTGCCAGCAGCCCCTTTACTAGAAGCACCGGGGAGCTGTTTTTT. It codes for CASSPFTRSTGELFF.

The J gene is TRBJ2-3, the V gene TRBV7-8; unclear D gene. The V end lost 4 bases, the J end lost 3 bases, and 5 bases lay between the germline ends. Germline CDR1 and CDR2: SGHVS and FQNEAQ. The CDR3 runs 12 residues. The CDR3 spells CASSSRTDTQYF. In DNA form, the CDR3 reads TGTGCCAGCAGCTCCCGGACAGATACGCAGTATTTT.

The V gene is TRBV6-5, the J gene TRBJ1-1, with 10 bases that match TRBD1. The germline V gene encodes CDR1 MNHEY and CDR2 SVGAGI. This CDR3 is 15 amino acids long. Trimming cost V 2 bases and J 4 bases; bases outside gene matches: 4. The CDR3 coding sequence is TGTGCCAGCAGTTACAGGGGACAGGGGAGCACTGAAGCTTTCTTT. Translating gives CASSYRGQGSTEAFF.

The rearrangement links TRBV29-1 to TRBJ2-7; 10 bases line up with TRBD2. The CDR3 is made up of 14 amino acids. CDR1 is SQVTM, CDR2 ANQGSEA, per germline. V lost 3 bases and J lost 5; bases outside the gene matches: 7. CDR3 protein: CSVDGASGSDEQYF. The CDR3 nucleotides are TGCAGCGTTGATGGGGCTAGCGGGAGCGACGAGCAGTACTTC.

The CDR3 spells CASSLRTGYGYTF. The CDR3 DNA sequence: TGTGCCAGCAGCTTACGGACAGGGTATGGCTACACCTTC. This rearrangement joins TRBV5-8 to TRBJ1-2, with 8 bases fitting TRBD1. V gave up 2 bases and J gave up 5 bases; unmatched junction bases: 2. CDR1 is SGHTS, CDR2 YDEGEE, per germline. The CDR3 extends over 13 amino acids.

This chain uses TRBV9 with TRBJ1-4; D is possibly TRBD1 (6 bases). The germline V and J ends were trimmed by 4 bases and 2 bases, with 15 bases remaining between them. CDR1 and CDR2 (germline): SGDLS, YYNGEE. This CDR3 has 16 amino acids. The CDR3 here is CASSSNAQGTNEKLFF. The CDR3 DNA sequence: TGTGCCAGCAGCTCTAACGCACAGGGCACTAATGAAAAACTGTTTTTT.

The chain employs TRBV5-4 and TRBJ2-5, with 7 bases lining up with TRBD1. The germline CDR1 and CDR2 sequences are SGHNT and YYREEE (reference sequence). Trimming removed 2 bases from V and 2 bases from J; junction bases left unmatched: 9. The CDR3 consists of 16 residues. For the CDR3, the DNA is TGTGCCAGCAGCTTCCGGATGGGGACAGAGCAAGAGACCCAGTACTTC. Translated, it gives CASSFRMGTEQETQYF.

This chain uses TRBV19 with TRBJ1-5; D perhaps matches TRBD1 (5 bases). Trimming pared 3 bases from V and 4 bases from J, leaving 16 bases between. CDR1 and CDR2 from the germline V gene are LNHDA and SQIVND (reference sequence). This CDR3 has 16 residues. CDR3 in amino acids: CASSMLLTGKNQPQHF. The CDR3 DNA reads as TGTGCCAGTAGTATGTTATTAACAGGAAAGAATCAGCCCCAGCATTTT.

The rearrangement links TRBV7-9 to TRBJ2-4, with 9 positions matching TRBD1. Germline V gene lookup returns CDR1 SEHNR and CDR2 FQNEAQ (reference sequence). Trimming at V came to 2 bases and at J to 9 bases, leaving 8 bases not matched to a gene. This CDR3 contains 15 residues. DNA for the CDR3: TGTGCCAGCAGCTTACCGTGGACAGGGGAAGGCATTCAGTACTTC. Protein: CASSLPWTGEGIQYF.

The chain joins TRBV5-1 to TRBJ1-2, with a weak D call TRBD1 (6 bases). CDR3 length: 13 amino acids. V was trimmed by 4 bases and J by 2 bases, leaving 9 bases between them. Germline V gene data show CDR1 as SGHRS and CDR2 as YFSETQ. This chain's CDR3 is CASSAGENYGYTF. The CDR3 DNA reads as TGCGCCAGCAGCGCAGGGGAAAACTATGGCTACACCTTC.

The V gene is TRBV15, the J gene TRBJ1-4; 10 bases agree with TRBD1. This CDR3 has 16 residues. V was pared by 8 bases and J by 5 bases, with 11 bases of the junction left unmatched. Germline V CDR1 and CDR2: LNHNV, YYDKDF (reference sequence). CDR3 bases: TGTGCCACCTCTGGGGGAGACAGGGGGCTCAATGAAAAACTGTTTTTT. Protein: CATSGGDRGLNEKLFF. The variable domain in full, with the rest retrieved from reference TRBV15 and TRBJ1-4, is DAMVIQNPRYQVTQFGKPVTLSCSQTLNHNVMYWYQQKSSQAPKLLFHYYDKDFNNEADTPDNFQSRRPNTSFCFLDIRSPGLGDTAMYLCATSGGDRGLNEKLFFGSGTQLSVL.

This chain uses TRBV2 with TRBJ2-5, with no clear D. The CDR3 covers 13 residues. Per the germline V gene, CDR1 is SNHLY and CDR2 is FYNNEI. V lost 2 bases and J 5 bases, leaving 9 bases between the germline ends. The CDR3 coding sequence is TGTGCCAGCAGTGAATATCAGGCCGAGACCCAGTACTTC. It codes for CASSEYQAETQYF.

The chain is built from TRBV7-9 and TRBJ2-7; 7 nucleotides match TRBD1. In germline, CDR1 is SEHNR, CDR2 FQNEAQ (reference sequence). Trimming removed 5 bases from V and 4 bases from J; junction bases left unmatched: 14. The CDR3 is 16 residues long. CDR3 region: CASSPGTWDSEYEQYF. In DNA form, the CDR3 reads TGTGCCAGCAGCCCTGGAACTTGGGACAGTGAGTACGAGCAGTACTTC.